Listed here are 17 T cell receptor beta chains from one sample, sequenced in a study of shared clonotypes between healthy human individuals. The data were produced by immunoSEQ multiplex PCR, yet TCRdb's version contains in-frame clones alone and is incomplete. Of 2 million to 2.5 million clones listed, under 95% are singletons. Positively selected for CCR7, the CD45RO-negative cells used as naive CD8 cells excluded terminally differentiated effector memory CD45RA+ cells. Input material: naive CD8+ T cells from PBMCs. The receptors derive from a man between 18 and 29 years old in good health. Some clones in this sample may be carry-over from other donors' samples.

Here the CDR3 DNA reads TGTGCCAGCAGTCGAGGAGACTTGGCGGGACCCACAGATACGCAGTATTTT. Its translation: CASSRGDLAGPTDTQYF. The J gene is TRBJ2-3, the V gene TRBV27, with a possible D match to TRBD2 (6 bases). The CDR3 runs to 17 residues. Trimming removed 5 bases from V and 2 bases from J, with 20 bases in between. The germline gives CDR1 MNHEY, CDR2 SMNVEV (reference sequence).

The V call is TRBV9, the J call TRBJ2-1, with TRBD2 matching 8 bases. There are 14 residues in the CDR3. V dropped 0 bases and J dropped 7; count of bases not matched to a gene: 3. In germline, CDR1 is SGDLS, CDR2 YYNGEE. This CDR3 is CASSVGGRNNEQFF. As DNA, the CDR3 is TGTGCCAGCAGCGTAGGCGGGAGGAATAATGAGCAGTTCTTC.

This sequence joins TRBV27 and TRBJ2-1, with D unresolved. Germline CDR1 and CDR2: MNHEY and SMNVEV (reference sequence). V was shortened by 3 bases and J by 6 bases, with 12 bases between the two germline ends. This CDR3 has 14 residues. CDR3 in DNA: TGTGCCAGCAGTTTTTCTTCCAGGATCAATGAGCAGTTCTTC. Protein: CASSFSSRINEQFF.

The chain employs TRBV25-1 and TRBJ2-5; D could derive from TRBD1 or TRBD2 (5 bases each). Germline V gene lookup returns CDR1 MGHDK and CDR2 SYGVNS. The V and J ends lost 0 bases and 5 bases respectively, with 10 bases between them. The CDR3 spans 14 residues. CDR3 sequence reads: CASSEYEGDETQYF. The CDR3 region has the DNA TGTGCCAGCAGTGAATATGAAGGGGACGAGACCCAGTACTTC. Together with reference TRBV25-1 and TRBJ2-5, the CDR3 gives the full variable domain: EADIYQTPRYLVIGTGKKITLECSQTMGHDKMYWYQQDPGMELHLIHYSYGVNSTEKGDLSSESTVSRIRTEHFPLTLESARPSHTSQYLCASSEYEGDETQYFGPGTRLLVL.

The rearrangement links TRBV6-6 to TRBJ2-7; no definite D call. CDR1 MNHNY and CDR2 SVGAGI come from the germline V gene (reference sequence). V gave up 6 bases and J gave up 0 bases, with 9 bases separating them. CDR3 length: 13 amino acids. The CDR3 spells CASSPPASYEQYF. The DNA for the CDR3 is TGTGCCAGCAGCCCCCCAGCCTCCTACGAGCAGTACTTC.

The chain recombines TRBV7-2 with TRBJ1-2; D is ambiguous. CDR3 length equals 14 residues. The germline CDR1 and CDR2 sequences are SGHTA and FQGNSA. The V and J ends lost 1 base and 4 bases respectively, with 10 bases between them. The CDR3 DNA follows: TGTGCCAGCAGCTTAGTGCTGGGAGGCTATGGCTACACCTTC. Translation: CASSLVLGGYGYTF.

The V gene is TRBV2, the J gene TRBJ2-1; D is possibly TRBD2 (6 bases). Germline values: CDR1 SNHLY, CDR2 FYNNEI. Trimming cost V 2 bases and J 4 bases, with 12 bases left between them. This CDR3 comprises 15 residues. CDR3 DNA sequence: TGTGCCAGCAGTGAACTAGCGACCAGATACAATGAGCAGTTCTTC. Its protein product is CASSELATRYNEQFF. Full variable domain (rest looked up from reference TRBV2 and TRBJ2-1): EPEVTQTPSHQVTQMGQEVILRCVPISNHLYFYWYRQILGQKVEFLVSFYNNEISEKSEIFDDQFSVERPDGSNFTLKIRSTKLEDSAMYFCASSELATRYNEQFFGPGTRLTVL.

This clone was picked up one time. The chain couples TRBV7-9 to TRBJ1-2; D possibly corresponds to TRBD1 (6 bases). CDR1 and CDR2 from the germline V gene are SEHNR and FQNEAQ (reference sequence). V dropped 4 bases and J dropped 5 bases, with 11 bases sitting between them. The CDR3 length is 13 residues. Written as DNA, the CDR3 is TGTGCCAGCAGCTGGACAGCTTCTTATGGCTACACCTTC. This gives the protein CASSWTASYGYTF.

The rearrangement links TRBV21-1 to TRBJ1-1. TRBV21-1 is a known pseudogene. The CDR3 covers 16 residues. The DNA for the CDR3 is TGTGCCAGCAGCAAAGCGTGTGAGGGGCTGAACACTGAAGCTTTCTTT. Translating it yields CASSKACEGLNTEAFF.

This CDR3 is CASSAGTYNEQFF. Here the CDR3 DNA reads TGTGCCAGCAGTGCGGGAACCTACAATGAGCAGTTCTTC. The chain links TRBV2 to TRBJ2-1; TRBD2 is a possible D gene (5 bases). CDR1 is SNHLY, CDR2 FYNNEI, per germline. The V gene lost 4 bases and the J gene lost 2 bases, with 6 bases spanning the gap. The CDR3 length is 13 residues.

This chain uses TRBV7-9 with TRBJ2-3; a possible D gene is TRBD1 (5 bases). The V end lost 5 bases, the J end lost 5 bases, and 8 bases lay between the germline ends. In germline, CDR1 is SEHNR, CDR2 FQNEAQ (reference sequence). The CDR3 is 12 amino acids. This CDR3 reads CASSVGVDTQYF. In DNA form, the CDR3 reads TGTGCCAGCAGCGTAGGGGTAGATACGCAGTATTTT. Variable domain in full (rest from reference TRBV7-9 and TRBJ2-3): DTGVSQNPRHKITKRGQNVTFRCDPISEHNRLYWYRQTLGQGPEFLTYFQNEAQLEKSRLLSDRFSAERPKGSFSTLEIQRTEQGDSAMYLCASSVGVDTQYFGPGTRLTVL.

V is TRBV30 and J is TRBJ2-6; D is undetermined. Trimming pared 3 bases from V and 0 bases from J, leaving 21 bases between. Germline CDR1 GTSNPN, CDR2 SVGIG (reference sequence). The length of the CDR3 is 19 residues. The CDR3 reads CAWSDLDLSWGSGANVLTF. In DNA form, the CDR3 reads TGTGCCTGGAGCGACCTGGACCTTTCCTGGGGCTCTGGGGCCAACGTCCTGACTTTC.

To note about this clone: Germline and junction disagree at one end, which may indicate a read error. The CDR3 nucleotides read TGTGCCAGCAGCTTAGGAGACAGGGGCCCCTTC. Amino acids: CASSLGDRGPF. The chain links TRBV7-9 to TRBJ1-2; 8 nucleotides agree with TRBD1. The CDR3 is 11 residues long. Germline V gives CDR1 SEHNR, CDR2 FQNEAQ (reference sequence).

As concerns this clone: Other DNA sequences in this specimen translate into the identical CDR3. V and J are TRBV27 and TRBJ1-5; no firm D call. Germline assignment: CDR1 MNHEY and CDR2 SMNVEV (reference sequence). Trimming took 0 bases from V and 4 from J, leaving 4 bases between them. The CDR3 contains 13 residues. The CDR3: CASSLSGNQPQHF. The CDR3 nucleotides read TGTGCCAGCAGTTTATCGGGAAATCAGCCCCAGCATTTT.

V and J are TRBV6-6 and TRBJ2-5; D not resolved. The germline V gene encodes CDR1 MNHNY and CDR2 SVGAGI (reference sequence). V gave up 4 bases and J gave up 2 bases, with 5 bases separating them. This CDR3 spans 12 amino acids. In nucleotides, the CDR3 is TGTGCCAGCAGTTTGGATCAAGAGACCCAGTACTTC. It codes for CASSLDQETQYF.

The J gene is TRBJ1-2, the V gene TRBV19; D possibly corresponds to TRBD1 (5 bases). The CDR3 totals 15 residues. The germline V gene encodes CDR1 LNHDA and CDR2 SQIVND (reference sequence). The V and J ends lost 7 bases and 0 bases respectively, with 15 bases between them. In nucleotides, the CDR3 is TGTGCCAGTACTCCACGAGGGGACTCTAACTATGGCTACACCTTC. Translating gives CASTPRGDSNYGYTF.

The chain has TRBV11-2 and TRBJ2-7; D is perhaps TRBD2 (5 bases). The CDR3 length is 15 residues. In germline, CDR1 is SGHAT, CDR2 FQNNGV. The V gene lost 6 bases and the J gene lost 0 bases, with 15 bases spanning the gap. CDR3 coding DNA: TGTGCCAGCAGACAAGGACTTGCCAGCTCCTACGAGCAGTACTTC. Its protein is CASRQGLASSYEQYF.